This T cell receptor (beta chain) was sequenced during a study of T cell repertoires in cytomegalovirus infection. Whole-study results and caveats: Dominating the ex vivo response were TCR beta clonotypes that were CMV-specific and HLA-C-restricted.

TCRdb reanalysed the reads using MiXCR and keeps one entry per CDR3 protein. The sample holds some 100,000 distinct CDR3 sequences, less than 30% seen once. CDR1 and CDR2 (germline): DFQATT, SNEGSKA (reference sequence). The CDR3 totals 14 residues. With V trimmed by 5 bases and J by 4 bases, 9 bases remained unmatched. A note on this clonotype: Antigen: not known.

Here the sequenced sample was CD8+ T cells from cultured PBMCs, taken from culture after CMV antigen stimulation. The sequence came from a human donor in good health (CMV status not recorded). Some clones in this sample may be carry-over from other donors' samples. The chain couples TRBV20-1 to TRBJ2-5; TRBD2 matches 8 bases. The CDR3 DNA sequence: TGCAGTGCTCACGGGGGGGGCTTTGCAGAGACCCAGTACTTC. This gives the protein CSAHGGGFAETQYF.